One and the same sample provided the 21 T cell receptor beta chains below, sequenced in a study of blood T cell repertoires in COVID-19. Repertoires were generated with immunoSEQ multiplex PCR, while TCRdb's copy carries only in-frame clones and drops some. The profile shows about 290,000 clones, about 82% of them singletons. The sequenced sample was peripheral blood. The origin of the receptors is a woman aged 45-65 years with active or convalescent COVID-19.

The rearrangement uses TRBV28 and TRBJ1-2, with D perhaps matching TRBD1 (6 bases). Trimming stripped 4 bases from V and 8 bases from J, with 23 bases between. The CDR3 loop spans 16 amino acids. The germline gives CDR1 MDHEN, CDR2 SYDVKM. The DNA of the CDR3 is TGTGCCAGCAGTTATGAACAGGATAGGGGGTCAGGGGGCTACACCTTC. It yields the protein CASSYEQDRGSGGYTF.

The chain carries TRBV2 and TRBJ2-3; 14 nucleotides agree with TRBD2. This CDR3 has 15 residues. V dropped 6 bases and J dropped 7; count of bases not matched to a gene: 6. The germline V gene encodes CDR1 SNHLY and CDR2 FYNNEI. The CDR3 region has the DNA TGTGCCAGCAGGGGTGGGACTAGCGGGAGTTATACGCAGTATTTT. This gives the protein CASRGGTSGSYTQYF. The full variable domain, rest sourced from reference TRBV2 and TRBJ2-3, is EPEVTQTPSHQVTQMGQEVILRCVPISNHLYFYWYRQILGQKVEFLVSFYNNEISEKSEIFDDQFSVERPDGSNFTLKIRSTKLEDSAMYFCASRGGTSGSYTQYFGPGTRLTVL.

The chain uses TRBV5-1 and TRBJ1-2, with 8 bases that match TRBD1. Unmatched junction bases numbered 8, after V lost 2 bases and J lost 8 bases. The CDR3 spans 14 residues. Germline V CDR1 and CDR2: SGHRS, YFSETQ. In nucleotides, the CDR3 is TGCGCCAGCAGCTTCCAGGGGGCTTCGTGGGGCTACACCTTC. Residues: CASSFQGASWGYTF.

This chain links TRBV6-5 with TRBJ2-1; D is perhaps TRBD2 (5 bases). Germline assignment: CDR1 MNHEY and CDR2 SVGAGI. The CDR3 loop spans 12 amino acids. CDR3 in amino acids: CASVGGDNEQFF. The DNA of the CDR3 is TGTGCGTCAGTTGGAGGTGACAATGAGCAGTTCTTC.

V gene TRBV28 combines with J gene TRBJ1-4, with D perhaps matching TRBD1 (5 bases). V was clipped by 2 bases and J by 8 bases, with 15 bases between them. The CDR3 has 15 amino acids. Per the germline V gene, CDR1 is MDHEN and CDR2 is SYDVKM. The CDR3 sequence is CASSLTGGWREKLFF. CDR3 bases: TGTGCCAGCAGTTTAACCGGGGGATGGAGAGAAAAACTGTTTTTT.

The rearrangement uses TRBV15 and TRBJ2-4, with D possibly matching TRBD2 (6 bases). Trimming left V 1 base short and J 0 bases short, with 13 bases between. The germline CDR1 and CDR2 sequences are LNHNV and YYDKDF (reference sequence). CDR3 size: 17 residues. DNA of the CDR3: TGTGCCACCAGCAGAGGTCTGACGGGGGTAGCCAAAAACATTCAGTACTTC. Protein product: CATSRGLTGVAKNIQYF.

V is TRBV5-1 and J is TRBJ2-2; 7 bases are a match to TRBD1. The CDR3 contains 15 residues. Trimming took 4 bases from V and 6 from J; bases not matched to a gene: 9. Per the germline V gene, CDR1 is SGHRS and CDR2 is YFSETQ. Written as DNA, the CDR3 is TGCGCCAGCAGCAATAAGGGGGCGGGCCCCGGGGAGCTGTTTTTT. This encodes CASSNKGAGPGELFF. Together with reference TRBV5-1 and TRBJ2-2, the CDR3 gives the full variable domain: KAGVTQTPRYLIKTRGQQVTLSCSPISGHRSVSWYQQTPGQGLQFLFEYFSETQRNKGNFPGRFSGRQFSNSRSEMNVSTLELGDSALYLCASSNKGAGPGELFFGEGSRLTVL.

This chain uses TRBV28 with TRBJ2-6, with TRBD2 matching over 8 bases. This CDR3 has 17 residues. Trimming removed 4 bases from V and 1 base from J; junction bases left unmatched: 6. Germline CDR1 is MDHEN and CDR2 is SYDVKM. The DNA of the CDR3 is TGTGCCAGCAGTTCGCGGGAGGCAGGTTCTGGGGCCAACGTCCTGACTTTC. As protein: CASSSREAGSGANVLTF.

This sequence joins TRBV7-9 and TRBJ1-4; D possibly corresponds to TRBD1 (6 bases). V dropped 4 bases and J dropped 8 bases, with 17 bases sitting between them. The CDR3 has 15 amino acids. The germline V gene encodes CDR1 SEHNR and CDR2 FQNEAQ (reference sequence). The CDR3 DNA reads as TGTGCCAGCAGCTCCCTAGGGGGGGCGGACGAAAAACTGTTTTTT. Translation: CASSSLGGADEKLFF.

This chain uses TRBV18 with TRBJ1-1, with 7 bases matching TRBD1. Germline V gene data show CDR1 as KGHSH and CDR2 as LQKENI. The V segment lost 8 bases and the J segment 1 base; nucleotides outside the gene matches: 10. The CDR3 contains 15 residues. The CDR3 sequence: CASTTPQGQNTEAFF. CDR3 DNA: TGTGCCAGCACGACACCACAGGGGCAGAACACTGAAGCTTTCTTT.

The chain employs TRBV27 and TRBJ1-1; D possibly corresponds to TRBD1 (6 bases). Germline CDR1 and CDR2: MNHEY and SMNVEV (reference sequence). This CDR3 is built from 15 residues. Between the trimmed V and J ends, which lost 3 bases and 5 bases, there was a span of 16 bases. This CDR3 reads CASSFDVTGLTEAFF. The CDR3 DNA reads as TGTGCCAGCAGTTTCGACGTTACAGGGTTAACTGAAGCTTTCTTT.

This clone was seen just once. This chain links TRBV2 with TRBJ2-7, with 8 bases matching TRBD2. The CDR3 runs 17 residues. Germline-derived CDR1 and CDR2 are SNHLY and FYNNEI. J lost 6 bases, V lost 2 bases, and 15 bases had no gene match. As DNA, the CDR3 is TGTGCCAGCAGTGAAAGGCTCGGGGGGGCTCGGCGTGGCGAGCAGTACTTC. Amino acids: CASSERLGGARRGEQYF.

V and J are TRBV5-5 and TRBJ2-1; maybe TRBD2 (7 bases). This CDR3 is built from 15 residues. Per the germline V gene, CDR1 is SGHKS and CDR2 is YYEKEE (reference sequence). The ends were cut back, 3 bases at V and 9 bases at J, with 19 bases in the middle. CDR3 nucleotide sequence: TGTGCCAGCAGCTCGGGGGGCCGGAGGTCGGGTGAGCAGTTCTTC. As protein: CASSSGGRRSGEQFF.

This chain uses TRBV6-1 with TRBJ2-5; D is possibly TRBD2 (5 bases). V was clipped by 2 bases and J by 5 bases, with 15 bases between them. The CDR3 runs 15 residues. From germline, CDR1 is MNHNS and CDR2 SASEGT. CDR3 bases: TGTGCCAGCAGTGAATCGCATGGCGGGTTTGAGACCCAGTACTTC. Protein: CASSESHGGFETQYF.

The gene calls are TRBV11-2 and TRBJ1-1; D not certain. Deletions cut 6 bases from V and 1 base from J, with 9 bases between. Germline values: CDR1 SGHAT, CDR2 FQNNGV. This CDR3 has 13 residues. CDR3 loop: CASRADWNTEAFF. The CDR3 region has the DNA TGTGCCAGCAGGGCGGATTGGAACACTGAAGCTTTCTTT. The variable domain in full, with the rest retrieved from reference TRBV11-2 and TRBJ1-1, is EAGVAQSPRYKIIEKRQSVAFWCNPISGHATLYWYQQILGQGPKLLIQFQNNGVVDDSQLPKDRFSAERLKGVDSTLKIQPAKLEDSAVYLCASRADWNTEAFFGQGTRLTVV.

This clone was picked up one time. The rearrangement links TRBV7-9 to TRBJ1-5, with D possibly matching TRBD1 (6 bases). Trimming left V 0 bases short and J 5 bases short, with 11 bases between. The CDR3 runs to 15 residues. From germline, CDR1 is SEHNR and CDR2 FQNEAQ (reference sequence). CDR3 loop: CASSLAGEGDQPQHF. The CDR3 region has the DNA TGTGCCAGCAGCTTAGCGGGGGAGGGGGATCAGCCCCAGCATTTT.

The chain is built from TRBV6-5 and TRBJ2-3; D not certain. CDR1 and CDR2 (germline): MNHEY, SVGAGI. The CDR3 sequence is 13 residues long. V was trimmed by 7 bases and J by 8 bases, leaving 16 bases between them. The DNA of the CDR3 is TGTGCCAGCACCTCGAACGGGTTTGGTACGCAGTATTTT. As protein: CASTSNGFGTQYF.

This clone was seen once. This chain joins TRBV7-9 and TRBJ1-1; 7 bases match TRBD1. Germline V gene data show CDR1 as SEHNR and CDR2 as FQNEAQ (reference sequence). CDR3 size: 14 residues. J was trimmed by 6 bases and V by 4 bases; bases with no gene match: 8. CDR3 residues: CASSSRQGLAEAFF. DNA for the CDR3: TGTGCCAGCAGCTCCCGACAGGGTTTGGCTGAAGCTTTCTTT.

The chain has TRBV7-9 and TRBJ2-1; a weak D match, TRBD2 (7 bases). The germline gives CDR1 SEHNR, CDR2 FQNEAQ (reference sequence). Trimming shortened V by 4 bases and J by 8 bases, and 27 bases separated the two germline ends. The CDR3 contains 18 residues. The CDR3 loop is CASSSTLPGRGRVHEQFF. The CDR3 DNA is TGTGCCAGCAGCTCCACCCTACCGGGGAGGGGGAGGGTTCATGAGCAGTTCTTC.

The chain employs TRBV12-3 or TRBV12-4 and TRBJ2-5; possible D gene TRBD1, 5 bases. This CDR3 region has 13 residues. Between the trimmed V and J ends, which lost 3 bases and 5 bases, there was a span of 10 bases. The DNA for the CDR3 is TGTGCCAGCAGTTTCGCAGGGATGGAGACCCAGTACTTC. It yields the protein CASSFAGMETQYF.

The genes are TRBV5-1 and TRBJ1-1; possible D gene TRBD1, 6 bases. The CDR3 spans 16 residues. Trimming left V 0 bases short and J 5 bases short, with 17 bases between. Looked up from germline, CDR1 is SGHRS and CDR2 is YFSETQ. The CDR3 region is CASSLETGSVGTEAFF. The CDR3 nucleotides read TGCGCCAGCAGCTTGGAAACAGGGTCGGTGGGAACTGAAGCTTTCTTT.